The rows below give T cell receptor beta chains drawn from one sample of a study of T-cell reconstitution after alpha-beta-depleted transplantation in children. TCRdb redid the calling of the PCR reads with MiXCR, one entry per CDR3 protein. This table has around 450,000 distinct CDR3 sequences, 43% appearing once. Specimen: PBMCs, collected before TCRalphabeta/CD19-depleted stem cell transplant. These TCRs come from a girl aged 2 to 10 with aplastic anemia, due to receive a stem cell transplant. CDR3s leave out the opening cysteine and the closing phenylalanine or tryptophan. The D gene is left open where the match is weak.

>TRBD2|TRBV7-9|TRBJ2-7
ASSLTGTSGNEQY
>.|TRBV20-1|TRBJ1-5
SAQGGLNQPQH
>.|TRBV29-1|TRBJ1-1
SVEGRQAHFTEAF
>.|TRBV20-1|TRBJ2-5
SAREGAEETQY
>.|TRBV4-3|TRBJ1-1
ASSQGGEAF
>.|TRBV11-2|TRBJ2-2
ASSLSQGELF
>TRBD2|TRBV7-9|TRBJ2-7
ASSSSRSGSHEQY
>TRBD2|TRBV20-1|TRBJ2-3
SASPLAGGTDTQY
>TRBD1|TRBV30|TRBJ1-1
ACRDRGLFTEAF
>.|TRBV20-1|TRBJ2-5
SASGRGRETQY
>.|TRBV28|TRBJ2-3
ASSLRRGSGTDTQY
>TRBD2|TRBV9|TRBJ2-1
ASSVFAGVYNEQF
>.|TRBV6-1|TRBJ1-5
ASSPGEAQPQH
>TRBD1|TRBV4-2|TRBJ2-3
ASSTDRDPFSGTDTQY
>TRBD1|TRBV7-8|TRBJ2-3
ASSRTGGRDTQY
>.|TRBV7-2|TRBJ1-4
ASSPYIEEKLF
>TRBD2|TRBV14|TRBJ2-1
ASSLTSASGRGEEQF
>.|TRBV29-1|TRBJ2-5
SARQDGETQY
>TRBD1|TRBV12-3/TRBV12-4|TRBJ2-5
ASSLFLGGTGEKQTQY
>TRBD1|TRBV9|TRBJ2-3
ASSSGQGPPFDTQY
>TRBD2|TRBV5-1|TRBJ2-6
ASSLDPSGSSGANVLT
>.|TRBV4-1|TRBJ2-7
ASSLAGTPHEQY
>TRBD1|TRBV5-1|TRBJ1-5
ASSLGGGGGQPQH
>TRBD2|TRBV29-1|TRBJ2-1
SVEPSGGPGEQF
>.|TRBV7-9|TRBJ2-5
ASSLGQGQETQY
>TRBD1|TRBV28|TRBJ1-3
ASSPIDRDGNTIY
>.|TRBV11-2|TRBJ2-7
ASSRTSVVLDYEQY
>.|TRBV30|TRBJ2-7
ARAQGAGYEQY
>.|TRBV20-1|TRBJ1-5
SASAPSGGSGQPQH
>TRBD1|TRBV12-3/TRBV12-4|TRBJ1-1
ASSSTTGANTEAF
>.|TRBV29-1|TRBJ2-5
SVGRGGHETQY
>.|TRBV10-2|TRBJ1-3
ASSVGRTSGNTIY
>.|TRBV11-2|TRBJ2-1
ASSSQTGRSYNEQF
>.|TRBV7-6|TRBJ2-2
ASSFEKASNTGELF
>.|TRBV15|TRBJ1-2
ATSRDPTYGYT
>TRBD1|TRBV12-3/TRBV12-4|TRBJ2-7
ASSLPDRGPHEQY
>TRBD2|TRBV20-1|TRBJ2-5
SADLAGGETQY
>.|TRBV29-1|TRBJ2-3
SLGQAPTDTQY
>TRBD1|TRBV7-9|TRBJ2-5
ASNAGTGVETQY
>.|TRBV18|TRBJ2-7
ASSLVQGFEQY
>.|TRBV9|TRBJ2-5
ASSVRVQETQY
>TRBD1|TRBV7-9|TRBJ2-1
ASIPGTGLNEQF
>.|TRBV9|TRBJ2-7
ASSRGTTPYEQY
>TRBD1|TRBV6-1|TRBJ2-3
ASTLDRASTDTQY
>.|TRBV29-1|TRBJ2-3
SVETGTLDTQY
>TRBD2|TRBV6-2/TRBV6-3|TRBJ2-1
ASMSGINEQF
>TRBD2|TRBV7-9|TRBJ2-1
ASSTSGDGYNEQF
>TRBD1|TRBV18|TRBJ2-1
ASSTEQGAGSYNEQF
>.|TRBV20-1|TRBJ1-2
SAIREYGYT
>TRBD2|TRBV5-1|TRBJ2-1
ASSALAGGLGEQF
>TRBD1|TRBV5-5|TRBJ2-2
ASSLYRRQGNTGELF
>.|TRBV20-1|TRBJ2-3
SARISTGLDTQY
>.|TRBV11-2|TRBJ2-5
ASKASQETQY
>.|TRBV4-2|TRBJ1-5
ASSPWGGSHSNQPQH
>.|TRBV6-5|TRBJ2-7
ASSGYRYEQY
>.|TRBV20-1|TRBJ2-7
SANRATSYEQY
>TRBD1|TRBV27|TRBJ2-2
ASSLLGTGTGELF